Included here is one T cell receptor (beta chain) sequence, with context. The data were obtained in a study of blood T cell repertoires in COVID-19. TCRdb's copy holds only in-frame clones and misses some; the assay was immunoSEQ multiplex PCR. The sample gives 65,000 to 75,000 clones, about 90% of which show up once; 3.5% to 5.5% is in the top ten. This CDR3 is built from 15 residues. Between the trimmed V and J ends, which lost 3 bases and 0 bases, there was a span of 9 bases. Germline loops: CDR1 LNHDA, CDR2 SQIVND (reference sequence). The sequence came from a man in his fifties or sixties with active COVID-19. The J gene is TRBJ1-5, the V gene TRBV19; no clear D. Sequenced input: peripheral blood. The CDR3 protein is CASSMIANSNQPQHF. The CDR3 DNA reads TGTGCCAGTAGTATGATAGCGAATAGCAATCAGCCCCAGCATTTT.